This TCR beta chain was retrieved from a study of T-cell memory formation after mild COVID-19. Study details: The two donors had largely donor-specific TCR clusters. General study findings and limits: Clones that shrank (day 15 to 85) were balanced CD4/CD8, whereas later expanders leaned CD4+. There were some responding clones in pre-infection memory, which suggested that cross-reactive memory had joined.

V dropped 3 bases and J dropped 1 base, with 12 bases sitting between them. Germline V gene lookup returns CDR1 GTSNPN and CDR2 SVGIG (reference sequence). There are 14 residues in the CDR3. Worth noting for this clonotype: Its specificity is not known.

TCRdb used MiXCR to reprocess the 5' RACE reads, holding one entry per CDR3 protein. The sample lists fewer than 550,000 distinct CDR3 sequences; around 19% were seen once. This receptor was taken from an adult woman who had mild COVID-19 (a few samples of this study predate the infection). Cell type and time point are not known. The sample was PBMCs or a T cell subset sorted from them (not recorded which). V and J are TRBV30 and TRBJ2-5, with a tentative D call TRBD1 (6 bases). The CDR3, as DNA: TGTGCCTGGAGGGGGATGGGGGCCCAAGAGACCCAGTACTTC. Encoded protein: CAWRGMGAQETQYF.